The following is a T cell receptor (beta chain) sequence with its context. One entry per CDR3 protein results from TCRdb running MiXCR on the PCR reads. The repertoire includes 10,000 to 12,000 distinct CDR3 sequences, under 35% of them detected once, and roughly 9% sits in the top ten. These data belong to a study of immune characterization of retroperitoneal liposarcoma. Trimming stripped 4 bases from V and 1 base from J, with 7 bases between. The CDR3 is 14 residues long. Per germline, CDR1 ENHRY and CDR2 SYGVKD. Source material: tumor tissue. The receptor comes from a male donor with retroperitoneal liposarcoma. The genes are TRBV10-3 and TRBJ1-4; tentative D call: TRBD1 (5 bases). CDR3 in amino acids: CAISARGTNEKLFF. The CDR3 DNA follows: TGTGCCATCAGTGCGAGGGGAACTAATGAAAAACTGTTTTTT.